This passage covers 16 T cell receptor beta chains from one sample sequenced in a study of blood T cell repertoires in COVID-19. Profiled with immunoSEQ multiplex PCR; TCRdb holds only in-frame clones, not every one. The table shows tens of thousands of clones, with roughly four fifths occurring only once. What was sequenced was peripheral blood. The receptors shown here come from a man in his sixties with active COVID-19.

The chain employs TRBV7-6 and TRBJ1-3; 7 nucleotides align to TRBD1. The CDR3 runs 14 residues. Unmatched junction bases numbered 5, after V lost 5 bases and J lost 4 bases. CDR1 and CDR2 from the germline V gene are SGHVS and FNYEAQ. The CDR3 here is CASSPTGEGNTIYF. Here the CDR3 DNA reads TGTGCCAGCAGCCCTACAGGGGAAGGAAACACCATATATTTT.

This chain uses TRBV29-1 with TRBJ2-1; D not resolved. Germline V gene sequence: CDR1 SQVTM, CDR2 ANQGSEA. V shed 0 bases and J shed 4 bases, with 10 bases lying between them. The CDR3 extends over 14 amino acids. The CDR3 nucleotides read TGCAGCGTTGAAGAATACCGGAGTTACAATGAGCAGTTCTTC. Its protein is CSVEEYRSYNEQFF.

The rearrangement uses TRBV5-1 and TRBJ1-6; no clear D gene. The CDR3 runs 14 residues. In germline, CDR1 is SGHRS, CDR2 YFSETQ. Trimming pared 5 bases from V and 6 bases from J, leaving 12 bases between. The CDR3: CASRSLTGNSPLHF. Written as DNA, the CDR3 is TGCGCCAGCAGATCCTTAACGGGTAATTCACCCCTCCACTTT.

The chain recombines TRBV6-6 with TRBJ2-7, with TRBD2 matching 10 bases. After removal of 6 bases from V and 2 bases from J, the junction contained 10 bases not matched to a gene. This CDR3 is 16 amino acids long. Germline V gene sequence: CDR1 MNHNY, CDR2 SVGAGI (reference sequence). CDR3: CASSNRGLADTYEQYF. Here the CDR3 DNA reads TGTGCCAGCAGCAACCGTGGACTAGCGGATACCTACGAGCAGTACTTC.

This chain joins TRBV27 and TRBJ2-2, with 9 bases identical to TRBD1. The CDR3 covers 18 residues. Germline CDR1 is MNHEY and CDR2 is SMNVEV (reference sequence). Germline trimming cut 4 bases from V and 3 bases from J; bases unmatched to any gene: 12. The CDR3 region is CASSYRLQGAVDTGELFF. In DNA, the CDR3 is TGTGCCAGCAGTTACCGGCTACAGGGGGCGGTGGACACCGGGGAGCTGTTTTTT.

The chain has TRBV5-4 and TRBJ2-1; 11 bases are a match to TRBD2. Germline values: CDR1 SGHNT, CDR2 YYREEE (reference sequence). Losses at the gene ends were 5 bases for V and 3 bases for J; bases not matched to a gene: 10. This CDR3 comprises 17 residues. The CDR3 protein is CASSSGLAGPNYNEQFF. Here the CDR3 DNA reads TGTGCCAGCAGTTCCGGACTAGCGGGCCCGAACTACAATGAGCAGTTCTTC. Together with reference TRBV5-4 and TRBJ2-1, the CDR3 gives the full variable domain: ETGVTQSPTHLIKTRGQQVTLRCSSQSGHNTVSWYQQALGQGPQFIFQYYREEENGRGNFPPRFSGLQFPNYSSELNVNALELDDSALYLCASSSGLAGPNYNEQFFGPGTRLTVL.

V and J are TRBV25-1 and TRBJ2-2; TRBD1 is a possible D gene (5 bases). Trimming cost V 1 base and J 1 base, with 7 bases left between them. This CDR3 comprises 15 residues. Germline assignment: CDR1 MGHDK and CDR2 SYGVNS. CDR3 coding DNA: TGTGCCAGCAGTGAATCGACAGAGAACACCGGGGAGCTGTTTTTT. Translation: CASSESTENTGELFF.

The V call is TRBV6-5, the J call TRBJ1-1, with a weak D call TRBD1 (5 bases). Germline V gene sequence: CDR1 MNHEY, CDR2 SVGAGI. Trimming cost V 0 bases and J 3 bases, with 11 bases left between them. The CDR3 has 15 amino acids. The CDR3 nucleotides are TGTGCCAGCAGTTACTCGAGGCAGGGTCACACTGAAGCTTTCTTT. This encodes CASSYSRQGHTEAFF.

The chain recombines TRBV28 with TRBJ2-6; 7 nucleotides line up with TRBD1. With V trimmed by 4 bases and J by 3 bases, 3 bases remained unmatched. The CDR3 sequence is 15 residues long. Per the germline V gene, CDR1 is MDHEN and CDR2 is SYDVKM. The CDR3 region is CASSWDSRGANVLTF. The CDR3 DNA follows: TGTGCCAGCAGTTGGGACAGTCGTGGGGCCAACGTCCTGACTTTC.

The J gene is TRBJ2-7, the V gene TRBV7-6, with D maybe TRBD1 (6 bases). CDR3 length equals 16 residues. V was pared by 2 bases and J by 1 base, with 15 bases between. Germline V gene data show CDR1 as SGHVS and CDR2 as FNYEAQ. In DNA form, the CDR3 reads TGTGCCAGCAGCTTACTCCCCCAAGGGGGTTCCTACGAGCAGTACTTC. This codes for CASSLLPQGGSYEQYF. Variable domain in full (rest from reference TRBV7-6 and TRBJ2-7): GAGVSQSPRYKVTKRGQDVALRCDPISGHVSLYWYRQALGQGPEFLTYFNYEAQQDKSGLPNDRFSAERPEGSISTLTIQRTEQRDSAMYRCASSLLPQGGSYEQYFGPGTRLTVT.

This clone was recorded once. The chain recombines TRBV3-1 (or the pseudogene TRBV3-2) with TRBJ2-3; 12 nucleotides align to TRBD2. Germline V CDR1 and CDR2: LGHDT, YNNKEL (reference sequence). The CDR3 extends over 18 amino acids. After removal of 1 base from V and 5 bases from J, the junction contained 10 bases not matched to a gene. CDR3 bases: TGTGCCAGCAGCCAAGGTCCTAGCGGGGGGGCCCTTGGAGATACGCAGTATTTT. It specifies CASSQGPSGGALGDTQYF.

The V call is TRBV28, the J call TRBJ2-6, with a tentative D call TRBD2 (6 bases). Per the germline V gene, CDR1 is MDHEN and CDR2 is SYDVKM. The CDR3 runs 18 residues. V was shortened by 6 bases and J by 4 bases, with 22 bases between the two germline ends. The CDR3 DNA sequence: TGTGCCAGCAGGAGACCGGGACTGGAAATTTCGGGGGCCAACGTCCTGACTTTC. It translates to CASRRPGLEISGANVLTF.

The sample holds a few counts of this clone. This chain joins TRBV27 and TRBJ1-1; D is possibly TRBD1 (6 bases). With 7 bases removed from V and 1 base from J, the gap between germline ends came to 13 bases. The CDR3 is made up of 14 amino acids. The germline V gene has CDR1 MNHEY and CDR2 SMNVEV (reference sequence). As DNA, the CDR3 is TGTGCCAGCAAGTACGGGACACCGAACACTGAAGCTTTCTTT. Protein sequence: CASKYGTPNTEAFF.

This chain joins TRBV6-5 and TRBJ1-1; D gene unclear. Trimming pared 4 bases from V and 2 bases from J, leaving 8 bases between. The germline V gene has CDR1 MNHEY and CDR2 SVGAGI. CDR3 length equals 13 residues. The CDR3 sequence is CASSFGRNTEAFF. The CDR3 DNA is TGTGCCAGCAGTTTCGGGAGAAACACTGAAGCTTTCTTT.

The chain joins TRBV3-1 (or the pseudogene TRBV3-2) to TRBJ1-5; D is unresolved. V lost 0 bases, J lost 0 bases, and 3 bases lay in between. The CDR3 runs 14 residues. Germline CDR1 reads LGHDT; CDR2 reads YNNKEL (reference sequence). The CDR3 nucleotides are TGTGCCAGCAGCCAAGAACTTAGCAATCAGCCCCAGCATTTT. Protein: CASSQELSNQPQHF.

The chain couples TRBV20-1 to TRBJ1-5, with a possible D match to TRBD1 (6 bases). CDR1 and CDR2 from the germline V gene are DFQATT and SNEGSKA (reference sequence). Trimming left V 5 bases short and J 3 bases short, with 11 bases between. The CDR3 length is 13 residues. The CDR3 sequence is CSAGDRPNQPQHF. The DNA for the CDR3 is TGCAGTGCTGGTGACAGGCCCAATCAGCCCCAGCATTTT.